This T cell receptor (beta chain) emerged from a study of cytomegalovirus exposure and HLA in healthy donors. Study-wide points: An assumption of roughly uniform sequencing depth across donors underlay the presence/absence analyses. Most likely, a cluster of highly shared sequence variants arose as a sequencing artifact.

Concerning this clone: Its specificity is unknown.

Germline V gene lookup returns CDR1 LGHNA and CDR2 YSLEER. Trimming removed 0 bases at V and 2 bases at J, with 11 bases between. CDR3 size: 15 residues. PCR employed 60 Vbeta and 13 Jbeta primers. Sequencing used immunoSEQ multiplex PCR; TCRdb keeps in-frame clones, though not all of them. Found here are about 150,000 clones, about 74% of them singletons; the top ten hold around 3%. This rearrangement joins TRBV4-3 to TRBJ2-7; D gene ambiguous. Sequencing was done on a sample of PBMCs. This TCR was sampled from a male donor in good health and CMV-seronegative. In DNA, the CDR3 is TGCGCCAGCAGCCAAGATCCCCCCGGAGCCTACGAGCAGTACTTC. It specifies CASSQDPPGAYEQYF.